This T cell receptor beta chain is drawn from a study of T cells in Graves' hyperthyroidism and ophthalmopathy. Study-wide results and caveats: The model anticipated ophthalmopathy a median about 7.1 months pre-onset. Blood held most thyroid clonotypes expanded above 0.001 frequency. Through a model of 13 V-J features, ophthalmopathy was separated from stable hyperthyroidism.

In this sample, this clonotype turned up a few times. Antigen specificity is unknown. Amplified TCR beta CDR3 regions came from RNA transcripts. The HTBI set primed first-round TCR CDR3 RT-PCR. TCRdb redid the calling of the multiplex PCR reads with MiXCR, one entry per CDR3 protein. The profile shows hundreds of thousands of distinct CDR3 sequences, around 20% of them singletons. This sequence originates from a man between 50 and 59 years old with Graves' ophthalmopathy. Sequencing input: blood.

The CDR3: CASTRARGARTEAFF. CDR3 nucleotide sequence: TGTGCCAGCACCAGAGCGAGGGGGGCGAGGACTGAAGCTTTCTTT. J is TRBJ1-1 and V is TRBV2; TRBD1 might be the D (6 bases). Germline assignment: CDR1 SNHLY and CDR2 FYNNEI. The CDR3 loop spans 15 amino acids. Trimming pared 7 bases from V and 5 bases from J, leaving 20 bases between.